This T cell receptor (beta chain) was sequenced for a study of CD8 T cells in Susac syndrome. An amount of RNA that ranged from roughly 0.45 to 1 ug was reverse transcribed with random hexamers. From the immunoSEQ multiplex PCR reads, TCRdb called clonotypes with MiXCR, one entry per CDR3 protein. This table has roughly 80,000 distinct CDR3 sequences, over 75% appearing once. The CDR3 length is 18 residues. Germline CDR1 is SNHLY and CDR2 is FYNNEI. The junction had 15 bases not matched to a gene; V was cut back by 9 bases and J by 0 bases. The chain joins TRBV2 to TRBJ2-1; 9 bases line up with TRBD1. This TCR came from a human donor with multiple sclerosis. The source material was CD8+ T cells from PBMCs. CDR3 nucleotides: TGTGCCAGTAAAGGGACAGGGCAGGACCCGAGCTCCTACAATGAGCAGTTCTTC. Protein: CASKGTGQDPSSYNEQFF.